Shown below are 5 T cell receptor beta chains from a single sample sequenced in a study of monozygotic twins with inflammatory bowel disease. Following a re-call of the 5' RACE reads, TCRdb has one entry per CDR3 protein and lacks DNA. This sample's clone table lists about 210,000 distinct CDR3 sequences. The sequenced material came from blood. The receptors were gathered from a human donor with ulcerative colitis or Crohn's disease, or a healthy co-twin of an affected twin (not recorded which).

The chain uses TRBV7-6 and TRBJ2-1; the TCRdb D gene call, TRBD1, has no DNA to confirm it. Germline CDR1 reads SGHVS; CDR2 reads FNYEAQ. The CDR3 is 15 residues long. The CDR3 spells CASSALSGIYNEQFF.

V gene TRBV6-5 combines with J gene TRBJ1-5; checking the TCRdb D call of TRBD1 is not possible without DNA. The germline gives CDR1 MNHEY, CDR2 SVGAGI. The CDR3 totals 15 residues. The CDR3 region is CASSYYQGDNQPQHF.

This chain uses TRBV12-3 or TRBV12-4 with TRBJ2-3; with no DNA, the TCRdb D assignment of TRBD2 cannot be verified. The length of the CDR3 is 16 residues. This CDR3 reads CASSTHLRSAADTQYF.

The rearrangement uses TRBV20-1 and TRBJ2-1; TCRdb proposes TRBD1, but this gene call is untestable without DNA. The length of the CDR3 is 12 residues. Germline assignment: CDR1 DFQATT and CDR2 SNEGSKA (reference sequence). The CDR3 loop reads CSASVTGIGQFF.

The rearrangement links TRBV18 to TRBJ2-2; TCRdb reports TRBD1, a call that lacks DNA to check it against. In germline, CDR1 is KGHSH, CDR2 LQKENI. There are 16 residues in the CDR3. The CDR3 region is CASSNSQGLRTGELFF.